The T cell receptor (beta chain) under discussion was sequenced for a study of graft-versus-host responses after intestinal transplantation. Study-wide background: In this cohort, recipients had multivisceral, liver-intestinal, or isolated intestinal transplants.

CDR3 length: 15 residues. Germline V CDR1 and CDR2: ENHRY, SYGVKD. Trimming left V 6 bases short and J 0 bases short, with 12 bases between. TCRdb keeps only in-frame clones here, not all; method: immunoSEQ multiplex PCR. The sample yields 95,000 to 150,000 clones, just under 95% seen once. The sample holds a few counts of this clone. No antigen is known for it. The chain couples TRBV10-3 to TRBJ1-3, with D unclear. The receptor comes from a human donor who received an intestinal transplant. The specimen comprised unstimulated CD4+ T cells sorted from spleen or lymph node cells, sampled before intestinal transplant. The CDR3 nucleotides read TGTGCCATCAGGCCCGACAAGAGCTCTGGAAACACCATATATTTT. Amino acids: CAIRPDKSSGNTIYF.